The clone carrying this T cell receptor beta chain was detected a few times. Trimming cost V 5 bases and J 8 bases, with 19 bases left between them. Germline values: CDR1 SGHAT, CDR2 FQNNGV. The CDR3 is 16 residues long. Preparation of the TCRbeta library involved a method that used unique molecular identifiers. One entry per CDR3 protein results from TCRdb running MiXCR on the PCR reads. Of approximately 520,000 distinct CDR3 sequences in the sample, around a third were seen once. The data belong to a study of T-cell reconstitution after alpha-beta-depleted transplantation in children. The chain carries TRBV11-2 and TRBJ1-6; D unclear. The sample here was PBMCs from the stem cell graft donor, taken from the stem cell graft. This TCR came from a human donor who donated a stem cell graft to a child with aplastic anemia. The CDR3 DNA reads TGTGCCAGCAGCCCGACGAGGGTCCGTTCGGATTCACCCCTCCACTTT. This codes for CASSPTRVRSDSPLHF.